One and the same sample provided the 8 T cell receptor beta chains below, sequenced in a study of blood T cell repertoires in COVID-19. The table came from immunoSEQ multiplex PCR; TCRdb's copy has only in-frame clones and leaves some out. The data contain approximately 46,000 clones, approximately 80% of them seen just once; the ten biggest clones take up around 8%. The sequencing sample was made of peripheral blood. Receptors originate from a human donor in a cohort sampled during active COVID-19.

The chain uses TRBV28 and TRBJ2-3, with 9 bases lining up with TRBD2. CDR1 MDHEN and CDR2 SYDVKM come from the germline V gene. The CDR3 runs to 13 residues. J lost 1 base, V lost 9 bases, and 2 bases had no gene match. In nucleotides, the CDR3 is TGTGCCAGTAGGACTAGCGGCACAGATACGCAGTATTTT. It yields the protein CASRTSGTDTQYF.

The chain is built from TRBV7-8 and TRBJ2-1; 9 nucleotides agree with TRBD1. CDR1 and CDR2 from the germline V gene are SGHVS and FQNEAQ. The CDR3 is 17 residues long. The trim removed 3 bases at V and 4 bases at J, leaving 10 bases unmatched. CDR3 residues: CASSFRGQGTTYNEQFF. The CDR3 coding sequence is TGTGCCAGCAGCTTTCGAGGACAGGGGACTACGTACAATGAGCAGTTCTTC.

The V gene is TRBV6-5, the J gene TRBJ2-2, with D unclear. Trimming cost V 6 bases and J 6 bases, with 11 bases left between them. The CDR3 runs to 13 residues. Germline assignment: CDR1 MNHEY and CDR2 SVGAGI. The CDR3 sequence: CASSYDTPGELFF. In nucleotides, the CDR3 is TGTGCCAGCAGCTATGACACTCCCGGGGAGCTGTTTTTT.

This chain links TRBV2 with TRBJ2-1, with D tentatively TRBD2 (6 bases). Trimming stripped 2 bases from V and 2 bases from J, with 13 bases between. CDR3 length equals 16 residues. The V gene's germline CDR1 is SNHLY and CDR2 FYNNEI. DNA of the CDR3: TGTGCCAGCAGTGAATTTCGAGCGGGCCCCTACAATGAGCAGTTCTTC. Translating it yields CASSEFRAGPYNEQFF.

This chain joins TRBV25-1 and TRBJ1-2; 8 bases line up with TRBD1. The trim removed 5 bases at V and 6 bases at J, leaving 2 bases unmatched. The CDR3 runs 12 residues. Germline V lookup: CDR1 MGHDK, CDR2 SYGVNS. CDR3 DNA: TGTGCCAGCAGTCAGGGGGCCCATGGCTACACCTTC. This gives the protein CASSQGAHGYTF.

The chain has TRBV30 and TRBJ1-1; tentative D call: TRBD1 (6 bases). Germline values: CDR1 GTSNPN, CDR2 SVGIG (reference sequence). V was clipped by 0 bases and J by 4 bases, with 15 bases between them. The CDR3 sequence is 15 residues long. The CDR3 bases are TGTGCCTGGAGTGTACCCGGGACATGGGCCACTGAAGCTTTCTTT. Its translation is CAWSVPGTWATEAFF. The complete variable domain, with remaining parts taken from reference TRBV30 and TRBJ1-1, reads SQTIHQWPATLVQPVGSPLSLECTVEGTSNPNLYWYRQAAGRGLQLLFYSVGIGQISSEVPQNLSASRPQDRQFILSSKKLLLSDSGFYLCAWSVPGTWATEAFFGQGTRLTVV.

The gene calls are TRBV19 and TRBJ1-5, with unresolved D. The CDR3 runs 16 residues. CDR1 is LNHDA and CDR2 is SQIVND in the germline V gene (reference sequence). V gave up 5 bases and J gave up 0 bases, with 14 bases separating them. This CDR3 is CASSLLFSYSNQPQHF. Here the CDR3 DNA reads TGTGCCAGTAGTCTCCTTTTTTCCTATAGCAATCAGCCCCAGCATTTT.

The genes are TRBV5-4 and TRBJ2-3; a weak D match, TRBD2 (5 bases). Trimming took 1 base from V and 8 from J, leaving 23 bases between them. The germline CDR1 and CDR2 sequences are SGHNT and YYREEE (reference sequence). The CDR3 contains 17 residues. DNA for the CDR3: TGTGCCAGCAGCTTGAGAGGACTCTCGGTAGGGTTCGGTACGCAGTATTTT. It translates to CASSLRGLSVGFGTQYF.